Each of the 5 T cell receptor beta chains below was sequenced from the same sample in a study of T cell changes during pregnancy in multiple sclerosis. The assay was immunoSEQ multiplex PCR, and TCRdb's table has in-frame clones only and misses some. Of roughly 90,000 clones detected, approximately 95% appear once; the ten largest clones hold about 3.9%. The sequenced sample was peripheral blood, obtained in the first trimester of pregnancy. These receptors all stem from a female donor with multiple sclerosis, enrolled in a pregnancy study.

The CDR3 coding sequence is TGCGCCAGCAGCTTGACGGGACAGGGGACGATCAGTTCACCCCTCCACTTT. It translates to CASSLTGQGTISSPLHF. The chain has TRBV5-1 and TRBJ1-6; 10 nucleotides line up with TRBD1. This CDR3 has 17 residues. Germline CDR1 reads SGHRS; CDR2 reads YFSETQ. V shed 1 base, J shed 9 bases, and the junction held 10 bases outside the gene matches.

V and J are TRBV6-5 and TRBJ2-1; 7 positions agree with TRBD2. CDR1 and CDR2 (germline): MNHEY, SVGAGI. V shed 10 bases and J 9 bases; nucleotides not matched to a gene: 9. The CDR3 runs to 12 residues. This CDR3 is CATGAGRGEQFF. CDR3 in DNA: TGTGCCACCGGGGCGGGGAGGGGTGAGCAGTTCTTC.

The CDR3 region has the DNA TGCGCCAGCAGCCAAGATACAACAGCGGGGGGCGTCGCCGGGGAGCTGTTTTTT. This translates into CASSQDTTAGGVAGELFF. The V and J genes are TRBV4-1 and TRBJ2-2; TRBD2 matches at 9 bases. Germline-derived CDR1 and CDR2 are MGHRA and YSYEKL. V lost 0 bases to trimming and J lost 6 bases; unmatched junction nucleotides: 11. The CDR3 sequence is 18 residues long.

V is TRBV2 and J is TRBJ2-6; 7 positions match TRBD1. Germline V CDR1 and CDR2: SNHLY, FYNNEI. V dropped 6 bases and J dropped 1; count of bases not matched to a gene: 15. CDR3 length equals 19 residues. The CDR3 protein is CASSYTGVLISSGANVLTF. In nucleotides, the CDR3 is TGTGCCAGCAGCTATACAGGGGTTTTAATTTCGTCTGGGGCCAACGTCCTGACTTTC.

In DNA, the CDR3 is TGTGCCAGCAGCCAAGGAGGGACCTCTGGCGGGGGGGCAATCTCCGAGCAGTACTTC. As protein: CASSQGGTSGGGAISEQYF. This chain links TRBV4-2 with TRBJ2-7; 9 bases are shared with TRBD2. Trimming took 1 base from V and 6 from J; bases not matched to a gene: 19. The CDR3 sequence is 19 residues long. The germline V gene has CDR1 LGHNA and CDR2 YNFKEQ.